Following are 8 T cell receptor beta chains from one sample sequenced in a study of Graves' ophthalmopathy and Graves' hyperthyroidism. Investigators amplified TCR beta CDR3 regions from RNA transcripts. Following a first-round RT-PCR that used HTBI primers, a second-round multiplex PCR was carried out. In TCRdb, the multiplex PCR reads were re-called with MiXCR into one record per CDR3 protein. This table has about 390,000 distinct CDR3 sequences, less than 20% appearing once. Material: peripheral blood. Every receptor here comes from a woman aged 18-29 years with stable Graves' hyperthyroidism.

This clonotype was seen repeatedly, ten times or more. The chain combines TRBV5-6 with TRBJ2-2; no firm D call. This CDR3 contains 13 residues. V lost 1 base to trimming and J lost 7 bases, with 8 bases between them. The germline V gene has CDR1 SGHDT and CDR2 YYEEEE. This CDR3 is CASSLSGGGELFF. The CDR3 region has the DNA TGTGCCAGCAGCTTGTCCGGCGGCGGGGAGCTGTTTTTT.

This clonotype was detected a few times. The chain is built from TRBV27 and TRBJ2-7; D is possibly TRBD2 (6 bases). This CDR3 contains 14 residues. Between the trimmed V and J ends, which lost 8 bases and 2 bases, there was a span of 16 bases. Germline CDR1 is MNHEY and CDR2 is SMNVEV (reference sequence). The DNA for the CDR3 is TGTGCCAGCGATGCGGGACCGCCTACCTACGAGCAGTACTTC. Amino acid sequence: CASDAGPPTYEQYF.

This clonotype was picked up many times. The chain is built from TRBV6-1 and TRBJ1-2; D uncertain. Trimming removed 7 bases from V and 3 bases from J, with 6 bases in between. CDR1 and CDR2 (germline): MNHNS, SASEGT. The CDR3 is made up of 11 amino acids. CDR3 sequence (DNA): TGTGCCAGCAACCTCTACTATGGCTACACCTTC. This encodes CASNLYYGYTF.

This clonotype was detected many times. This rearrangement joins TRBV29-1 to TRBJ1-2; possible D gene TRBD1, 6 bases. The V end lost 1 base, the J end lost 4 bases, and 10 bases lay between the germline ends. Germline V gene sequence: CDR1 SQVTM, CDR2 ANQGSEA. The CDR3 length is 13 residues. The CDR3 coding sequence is TGCAGCGTTGAAGTGCAGGGGAGCTATGGCTACACCTTC. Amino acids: CSVEVQGSYGYTF.

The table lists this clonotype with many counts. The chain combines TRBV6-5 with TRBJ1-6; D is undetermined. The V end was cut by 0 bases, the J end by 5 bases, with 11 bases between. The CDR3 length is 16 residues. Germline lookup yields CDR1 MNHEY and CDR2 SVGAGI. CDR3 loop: CASSYSSLLNNSPLHF. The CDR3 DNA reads TGTGCCAGCAGTTACTCGTCCCTACTGAATAATTCACCCCTCCACTTT.

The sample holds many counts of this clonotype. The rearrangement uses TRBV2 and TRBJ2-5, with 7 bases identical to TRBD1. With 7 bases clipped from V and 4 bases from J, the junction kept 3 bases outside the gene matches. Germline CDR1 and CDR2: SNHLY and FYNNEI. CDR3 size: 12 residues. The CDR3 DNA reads TGTGCCAGCATACAGGGGCGAGAGACCCAGTACTTC. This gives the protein CASIQGRETQYF.

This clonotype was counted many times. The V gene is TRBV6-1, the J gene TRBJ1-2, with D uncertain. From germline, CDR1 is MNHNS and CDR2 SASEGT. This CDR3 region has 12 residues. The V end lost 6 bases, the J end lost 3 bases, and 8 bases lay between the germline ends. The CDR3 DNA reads TGTGCCAGCAGGAAGGATCACTATGGCTACACCTTC. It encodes CASRKDHYGYTF.

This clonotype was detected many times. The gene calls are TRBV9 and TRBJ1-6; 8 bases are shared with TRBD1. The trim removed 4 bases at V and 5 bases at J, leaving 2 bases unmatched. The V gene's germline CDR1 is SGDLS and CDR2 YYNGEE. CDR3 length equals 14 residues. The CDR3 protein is CASSQTGDNSPLHF. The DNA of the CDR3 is TGTGCCAGCAGCCAGACAGGGGATAATTCACCCCTCCACTTT.